The next 15 T cell receptor beta chains were all read from a single sample in a study of technical replicates of blood from a few donors. The data were produced by immunoSEQ multiplex PCR, yet TCRdb's version contains in-frame clones alone and is incomplete. Found here are 100,000 or so clones, approximately 93% of them singletons; the top ten hold 0.2% to 0.25%. Sequenced material: T cells isolated from PBMCs. These receptor sequences come from a human donor in good health.

This clone was seen once. This chain joins TRBV6-5 and TRBJ1-1, with D uncertain. Germline V gene data show CDR1 as MNHEY and CDR2 as SVGAGI. CDR3 length equals 12 residues. Between the trimmed V and J ends, which lost 10 bases and 7 bases, there was a span of 16 bases. CDR3 sequence: CATMDVDCEAFF. The CDR3 nucleotides are TGTGCCACCATGGATGTTGACTGTGAAGCTTTCTTT.

CDR3 sequence reads: CASSYSSAGGTDTQYF. In DNA, the CDR3 is TGTGCCAGCAGTTACTCTTCCGCGGGGGGCACAGATACGCAGTATTTT. The chain couples TRBV6-5 to TRBJ2-3; 7 positions agree with TRBD2. Per germline, CDR1 MNHEY and CDR2 SVGAGI. The CDR3 is 16 amino acids. Losses at the gene ends were 0 bases for V and 1 base for J; bases not matched to a gene: 4.

The chain has TRBV2 and TRBJ2-1; 10 nucleotides agree with TRBD2. Germline lookup yields CDR1 SNHLY and CDR2 FYNNEI. J lost 1 base, V lost 3 bases, and 3 bases had no gene match. The CDR3 runs to 16 residues. CDR3 residues: CASSELSGGSYNEQFF. CDR3 DNA sequence: TGTGCCAGCAGTGAGCTTAGCGGGGGGTCCTACAATGAGCAGTTCTTC.

The V and J genes are TRBV18 and TRBJ1-5; a weak D match, TRBD1 (5 bases). V shed 3 bases and J shed 7 bases, with 16 bases lying between them. The length of the CDR3 is 15 residues. Germline assignment: CDR1 KGHSH and CDR2 LQKENI. CDR3 amino acids: CASSPSSAGVQPQHF. CDR3 in DNA: TGTGCCAGCTCACCTTCCAGCGCGGGGGTACAGCCCCAGCATTTT.

The chain links TRBV27 to TRBJ1-1; D ambiguous. Per the germline V gene, CDR1 is MNHEY and CDR2 is SMNVEV (reference sequence). The ends were cut back, 3 bases at V and 3 bases at J, with 8 bases in the middle. CDR3 size: 13 residues. The CDR3 DNA follows: TGTGCCAGCAGTTTCAATCGGGACACTGAAGCTTTCTTT. It is translated as CASSFNRDTEAFF.

The V gene is TRBV2, the J gene TRBJ1-1; 8 bases are shared with TRBD1. Unmatched junction bases numbered 11, after V lost 7 bases and J lost 7 bases. CDR3 length: 14 amino acids. Germline CDR1 is SNHLY and CDR2 is FYNNEI. In DNA, the CDR3 is TGTGCCAGCATTATGAGACAGGGGTGGGATGAAGCTTTCTTT. As protein: CASIMRQGWDEAFF.

The chain links TRBV15 to TRBJ1-3, with D perhaps TRBD1 (5 bases). Germline assignment: CDR1 LNHNV and CDR2 YYDKDF (reference sequence). The CDR3 covers 15 residues. Between the trimmed V and J ends, which lost 3 bases and 0 bases, there was a span of 9 bases. The CDR3 loop is CATSSRGDSGNTIYF. CDR3 DNA: TGTGCCACCAGCAGTAGGGGCGACTCTGGAAACACCATATATTTT.

The V gene is TRBV6-5, the J gene TRBJ1-2; TRBD1 aligns across 7 bases. Germline V gives CDR1 MNHEY, CDR2 SVGAGI. This CDR3 is 13 amino acids long. V lost 6 bases to trimming and J lost 4 bases; unmatched junction nucleotides: 5. CDR3 region: CASRADRAYGYTF. For the CDR3, the DNA is TGTGCCAGCAGGGCAGACAGGGCCTATGGCTACACCTTC.

As concerns this clone: At the DNA level, this CDR3 is encoded by other sequences in the same sample as well. The chain combines TRBV28 with TRBJ2-7; TRBD1 matches 7 bases. After removal of 6 bases from V and 3 bases from J, the junction contained 2 bases not matched to a gene. CDR1 and CDR2 (germline): MDHEN, SYDVKM. The CDR3 sequence is 12 residues long. CDR3 sequence: CASSRDSYEQYF. The DNA of the CDR3 is TGTGCCAGCAGCCGGGACAGCTACGAGCAGTACTTC.

The J gene is TRBJ2-5, the V gene TRBV6-1, with D perhaps TRBD1 (5 bases). Trimming took 4 bases from V and 2 from J, leaving 11 bases between them. Germline CDR1 MNHNS, CDR2 SASEGT. The CDR3 runs to 14 residues. The CDR3 DNA reads as TGTGCCAGCAGTGTGCTACAGGAGCAAGAGACCCAGTACTTC. It is translated as CASSVLQEQETQYF.

The rearrangement joins TRBV5-1 to TRBJ1-1, with a weak D call TRBD1 (5 bases). The CDR3 runs 16 residues. The V and J ends lost 1 base and 0 bases respectively, with 13 bases between them. The germline gives CDR1 SGHRS, CDR2 YFSETQ. The CDR3 nucleotides are TGCGCCAGCAGCTTGCAACAGTTGGGGCTGAACACTGAAGCTTTCTTT. Protein: CASSLQQLGLNTEAFF.

The V and J genes are TRBV14 and TRBJ2-7, with 13 nucleotides matching TRBD2. Germline V gene data show CDR1 as SGHDN and CDR2 as FVKESK. This CDR3 is 15 amino acids long. The junction had 2 bases not matched to a gene; V was cut back by 4 bases and J by 2 bases. The CDR3 spells CASSLGLAGAYEQYF. The DNA of the CDR3 is TGTGCCAGCAGCCTTGGACTAGCGGGAGCCTACGAGCAGTACTTC.

The chain recombines TRBV25-1 with TRBJ1-5; 9 bases match TRBD1. With V trimmed by 6 bases and J by 3 bases, 9 bases remained unmatched. Per the germline V gene, CDR1 is MGHDK and CDR2 is SYGVNS. The CDR3 covers 16 residues. The CDR3 loop is CASSEGGTGPNQPQHF. CDR3 nucleotide sequence: TGTGCCAGCAGCGAGGGAGGGACAGGGCCCAATCAGCCCCAGCATTTT.

This clone was observed a single time. The chain combines TRBV19 with TRBJ1-5, with D possibly matching TRBD1 (6 bases). V dropped 10 bases and J dropped 1 base, with 26 bases sitting between them. This CDR3 contains 18 residues. CDR1 and CDR2 (germline): LNHDA, SQIVND (reference sequence). As DNA, the CDR3 is TGTGCCATCGGGGGGGGGCAGGGGCCTATTCACAGCAATCAGCCCCAGCATTTT. Protein: CAIGGGQGPIHSNQPQHF.

The V and J genes are TRBV5-1 and TRBJ2-1; TRBD2 matches 7 bases. V was pared by 4 bases and J by 6 bases, with 16 bases of the junction left unmatched. CDR1 and CDR2 from the germline V gene are SGHRS and YFSETQ. The CDR3 runs to 17 residues. The CDR3 sequence is CASSPLGEGGVGNEQFF. The CDR3 bases are TGCGCCAGCAGCCCCTTGGGGGAGGGTGGGGTAGGCAATGAGCAGTTCTTC.